This entry lists 5 T cell receptor beta chains sequenced from one sample in a study of early T cells in non-severe SARS-CoV-2 infection. TCRdb independently ran MiXCR on the 5' RACE reads; one entry per CDR3 protein. Of approximately 60,000 distinct CDR3 sequences in the sample, 8.8% were seen once. Here the sequenced sample was whole blood, taken at baseline. All receptors come from an adult who was a healthcare worker with PCR-confirmed SARS-CoV-2 infection or an uninfected control (not recorded which).

This clonotype was recorded at least ten times. CDR3 in DNA: TGTGCCAGCAGTTACGTGGGGACCCGGTACAATGAGCAGTTCTTC. Residues: CASSYVGTRYNEQFF. V gene TRBV6-2 or TRBV6-3 combines with J gene TRBJ2-1; D is perhaps TRBD1 or TRBD2 (5 bases each). The CDR3 has 15 amino acids. Trimming pared 2 bases from V and 4 bases from J, leaving 12 bases between. Germline V gene sequence: CDR1 MNHEY, CDR2 SVGEGT.

This chain joins TRBV27 and TRBJ2-5, with D perhaps assigned TRBD1 or TRBD2 (5 bases each). The V and J ends lost 8 bases and 2 bases respectively, with 12 bases between them. The germline V gene encodes CDR1 MNHEY and CDR2 SMNVEV (reference sequence). The CDR3 has 13 residues. CDR3 region: CASWGPPQETQYF. The CDR3 DNA reads TGTGCCAGCTGGGGACCTCCACAAGAGACCCAGTACTTC.

This clonotype was recorded many times. The V gene is TRBV2, the J gene TRBJ1-6; D possibly corresponds to TRBD1 (5 bases). This CDR3 has 15 residues. Germline V gene sequence: CDR1 SNHLY, CDR2 FYNNEI. V was shortened by 0 bases and J by 10 bases, with 13 bases between the two germline ends. CDR3 nucleotide sequence: TGTGCCAGCAGTGAAGCTCGGCAGGGATACTCACCCCTCCACTTT. Protein: CASSEARQGYSPLHF.

This clonotype was detected ten times or more. The rearrangement links TRBV5-1 to TRBJ2-7; TRBD2 agrees at 14 bases. The junction had 7 bases not matched to a gene; V was cut back by 4 bases and J by 1 base. Germline values: CDR1 SGHRS, CDR2 YFSETQ. The CDR3 length is 17 residues. The CDR3 sequence is CASSAGLAGVTSYEQYF. The CDR3, as DNA: TGCGCCAGCAGCGCGGGACTAGCGGGAGTGACGTCCTACGAGCAGTACTTC.

A few counts support this clonotype. The chain uses TRBV20-1 and TRBJ1-1; no reliable D call. In germline, CDR1 is DFQATT, CDR2 SNEGSKA (reference sequence). V gave up 0 bases and J gave up 3 bases, with 8 bases separating them. The CDR3 covers 13 residues. DNA of the CDR3: TGCAGTGCTAGAGAGGCACCGCACACTGAAGCTTTCTTT. This codes for CSAREAPHTEAFF.